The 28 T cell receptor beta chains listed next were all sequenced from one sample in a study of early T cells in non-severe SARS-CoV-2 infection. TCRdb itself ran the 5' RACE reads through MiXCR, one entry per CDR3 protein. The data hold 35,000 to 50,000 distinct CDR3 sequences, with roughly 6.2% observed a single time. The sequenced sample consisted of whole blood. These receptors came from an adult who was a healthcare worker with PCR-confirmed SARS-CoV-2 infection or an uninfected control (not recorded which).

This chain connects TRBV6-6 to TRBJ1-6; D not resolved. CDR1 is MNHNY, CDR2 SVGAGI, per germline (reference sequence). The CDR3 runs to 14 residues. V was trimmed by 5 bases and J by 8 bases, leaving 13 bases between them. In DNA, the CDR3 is TGTGCCAGCAGTGTCCGGGCTACCGATTCACCCCTCCACTTT. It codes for CASSVRATDSPLHF.

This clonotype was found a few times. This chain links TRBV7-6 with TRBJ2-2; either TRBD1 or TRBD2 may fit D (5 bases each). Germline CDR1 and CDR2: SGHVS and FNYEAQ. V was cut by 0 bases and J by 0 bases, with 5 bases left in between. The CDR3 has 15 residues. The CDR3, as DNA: TGTGCCAGCAGCTTAGCGGGGGCGAACACCGGGGAGCTGTTTTTT. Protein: CASSLAGANTGELFF.

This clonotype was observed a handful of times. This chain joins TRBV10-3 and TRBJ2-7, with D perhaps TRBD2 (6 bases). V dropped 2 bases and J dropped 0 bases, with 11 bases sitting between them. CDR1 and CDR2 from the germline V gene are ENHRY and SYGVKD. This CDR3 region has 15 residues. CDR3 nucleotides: TGTGCCATCAGTGAGACTAGCCTGAGCTCCTACGAGCAGTACTTC. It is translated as CAISETSLSSYEQYF.

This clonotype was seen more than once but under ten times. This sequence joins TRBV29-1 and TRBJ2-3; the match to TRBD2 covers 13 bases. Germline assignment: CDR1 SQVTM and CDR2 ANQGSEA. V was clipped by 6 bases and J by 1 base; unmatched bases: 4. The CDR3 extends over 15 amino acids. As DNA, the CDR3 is TGCAGCGTCGCGGGACTAGCGGGGCGCACAGATACGCAGTATTTT. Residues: CSVAGLAGRTDTQYF.

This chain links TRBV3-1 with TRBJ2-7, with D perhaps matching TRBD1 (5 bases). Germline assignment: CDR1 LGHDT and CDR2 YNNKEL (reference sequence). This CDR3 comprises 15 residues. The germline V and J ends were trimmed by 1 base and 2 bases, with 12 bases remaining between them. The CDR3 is CASSQGTGSTYEQYF. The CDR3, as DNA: TGTGCCAGCAGCCAAGGCACAGGTTCTACCTACGAGCAGTACTTC.

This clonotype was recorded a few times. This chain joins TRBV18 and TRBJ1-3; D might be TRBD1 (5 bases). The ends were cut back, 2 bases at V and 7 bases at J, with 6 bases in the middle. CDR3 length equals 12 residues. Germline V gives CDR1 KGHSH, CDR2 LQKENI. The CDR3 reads CASSPEGNTIYF. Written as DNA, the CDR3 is TGTGCCAGCTCACCAGAGGGGAACACCATATATTTT.

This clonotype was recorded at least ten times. CDR3 loop: CASRKDRSTDTQYF. The CDR3 DNA reads as TGTGCCAGCAGGAAAGACAGGAGCACAGATACGCAGTATTTT. V is TRBV11-2 and J is TRBJ2-3; possible D gene TRBD1, 6 bases. The CDR3 sequence is 14 residues long. Germline assignment: CDR1 SGHAT and CDR2 FQNNGV. V shed 6 bases and J shed 0 bases, with 10 bases lying between them.

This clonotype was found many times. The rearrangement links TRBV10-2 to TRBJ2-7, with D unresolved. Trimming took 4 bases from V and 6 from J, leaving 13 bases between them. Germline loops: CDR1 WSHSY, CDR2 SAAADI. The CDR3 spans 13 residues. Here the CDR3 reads CASSVGKIGEQYF. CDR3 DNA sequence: TGCGCCAGCAGTGTGGGGAAAATCGGCGAGCAGTACTTC.

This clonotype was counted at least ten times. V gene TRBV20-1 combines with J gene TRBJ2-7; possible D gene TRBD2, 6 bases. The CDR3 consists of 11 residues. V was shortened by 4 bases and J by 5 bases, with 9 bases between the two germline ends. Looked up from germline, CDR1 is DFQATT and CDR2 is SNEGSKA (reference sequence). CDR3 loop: CSATGGNEQYF. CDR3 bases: TGCAGTGCTACAGGAGGGAACGAGCAGTACTTC.

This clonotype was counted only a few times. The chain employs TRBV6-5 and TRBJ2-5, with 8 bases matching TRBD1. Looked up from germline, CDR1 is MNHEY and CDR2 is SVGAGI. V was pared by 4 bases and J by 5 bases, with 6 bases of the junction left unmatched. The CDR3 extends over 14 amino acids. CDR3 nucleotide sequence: TGTGCCAGCAGTTCCTGGACAGGGCGGGAGACCCAGTACTTC. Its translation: CASSSWTGRETQYF.

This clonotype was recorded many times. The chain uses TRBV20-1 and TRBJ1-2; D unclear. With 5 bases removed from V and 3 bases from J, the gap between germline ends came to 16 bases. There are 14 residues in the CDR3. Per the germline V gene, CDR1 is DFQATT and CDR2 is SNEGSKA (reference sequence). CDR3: CSAEGRRVDYGYTF. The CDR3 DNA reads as TGCAGTGCTGAAGGCCGAAGGGTCGACTATGGCTACACCTTC.

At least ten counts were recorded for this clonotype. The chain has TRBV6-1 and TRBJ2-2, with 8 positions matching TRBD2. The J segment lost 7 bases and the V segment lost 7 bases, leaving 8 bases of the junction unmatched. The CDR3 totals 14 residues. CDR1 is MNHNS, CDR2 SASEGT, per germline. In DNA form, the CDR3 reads TGTGCCAGCACCAAGAGCGGGGGCCACGGGGAGCTGTTTTTT. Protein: CASTKSGGHGELFF.

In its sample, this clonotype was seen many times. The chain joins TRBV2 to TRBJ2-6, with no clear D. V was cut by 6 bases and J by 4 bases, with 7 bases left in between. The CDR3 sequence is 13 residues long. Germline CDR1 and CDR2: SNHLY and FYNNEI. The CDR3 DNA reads TGTGCCAGCAGAAGTGCCGGGGCCAACGTCCTGACTTTC. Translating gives CASRSAGANVLTF.

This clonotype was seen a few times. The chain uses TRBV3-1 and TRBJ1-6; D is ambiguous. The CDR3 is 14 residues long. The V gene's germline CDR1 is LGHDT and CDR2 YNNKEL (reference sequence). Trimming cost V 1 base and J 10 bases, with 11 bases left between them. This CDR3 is CASSQGIRGSPLHF. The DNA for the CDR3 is TGTGCCAGCAGCCAAGGGATAAGAGGCTCACCCCTCCACTTT.

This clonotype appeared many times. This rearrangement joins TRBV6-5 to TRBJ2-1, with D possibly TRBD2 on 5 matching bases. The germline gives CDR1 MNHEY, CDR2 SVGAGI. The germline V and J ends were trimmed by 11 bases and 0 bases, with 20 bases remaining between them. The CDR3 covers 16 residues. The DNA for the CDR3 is TGTGCCTGCTCAATTAACGGGATCCGCTCCTACAATGAGCAGTTCTTC. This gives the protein CACSINGIRSYNEQFF.

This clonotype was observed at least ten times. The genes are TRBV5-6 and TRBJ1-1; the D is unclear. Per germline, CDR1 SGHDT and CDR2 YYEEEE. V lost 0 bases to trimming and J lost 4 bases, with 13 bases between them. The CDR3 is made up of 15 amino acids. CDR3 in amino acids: CASSLVPGLGTEAFF. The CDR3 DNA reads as TGTGCCAGCAGCTTGGTTCCTGGGTTGGGCACTGAAGCTTTCTTT.

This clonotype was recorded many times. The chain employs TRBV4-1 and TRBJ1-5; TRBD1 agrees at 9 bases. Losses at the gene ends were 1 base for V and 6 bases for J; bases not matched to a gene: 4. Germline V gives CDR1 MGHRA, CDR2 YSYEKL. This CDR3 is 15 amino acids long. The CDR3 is CASSQGQGDSQPQHF. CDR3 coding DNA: TGCGCCAGCAGCCAAGGACAGGGGGATAGTCAGCCCCAGCATTTT.

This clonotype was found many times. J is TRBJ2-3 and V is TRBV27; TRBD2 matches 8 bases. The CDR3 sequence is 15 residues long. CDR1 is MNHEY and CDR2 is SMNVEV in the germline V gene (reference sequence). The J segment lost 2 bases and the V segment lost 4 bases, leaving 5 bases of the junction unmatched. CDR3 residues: CASSSVLAATDTQYF. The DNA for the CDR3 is TGTGCCAGCAGTTCCGTACTAGCGGCCACAGATACGCAGTATTTT.

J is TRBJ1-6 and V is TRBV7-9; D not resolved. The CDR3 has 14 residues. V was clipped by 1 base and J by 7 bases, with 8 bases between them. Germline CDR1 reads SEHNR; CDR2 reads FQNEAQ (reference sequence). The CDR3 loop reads CASSLGPENSPLHF. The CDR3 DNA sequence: TGTGCCAGCAGCTTAGGACCTGAGAATTCACCCCTCCACTTT.

The CDR3 loop is CASSPGGDGHGYTF. The CDR3 DNA follows: TGTGCCAGCTCACCTGGAGGGGACGGTCATGGCTACACCTTC. The chain links TRBV18 to TRBJ1-2; D possibly corresponds to TRBD1 (5 bases). V was shortened by 3 bases and J by 6 bases, with 14 bases between the two germline ends. Per germline, CDR1 KGHSH and CDR2 LQKENI. CDR3 length: 14 amino acids.

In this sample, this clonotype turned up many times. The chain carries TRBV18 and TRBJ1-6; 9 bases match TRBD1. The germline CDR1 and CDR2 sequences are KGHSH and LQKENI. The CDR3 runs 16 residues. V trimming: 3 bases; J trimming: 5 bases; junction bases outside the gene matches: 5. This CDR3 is CASSPTGTGNNSPLHF. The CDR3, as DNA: TGTGCCAGCTCACCTACCGGGACAGGGAATAATTCACCCCTCCACTTT.

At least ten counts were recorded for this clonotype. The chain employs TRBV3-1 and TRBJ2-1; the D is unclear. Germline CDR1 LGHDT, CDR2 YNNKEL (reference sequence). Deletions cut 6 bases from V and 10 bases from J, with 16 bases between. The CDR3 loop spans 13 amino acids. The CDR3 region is CASSRSAYQEQFF. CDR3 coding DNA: TGTGCCAGCAGTCGTTCGGCTTACCAGGAGCAGTTCTTC.

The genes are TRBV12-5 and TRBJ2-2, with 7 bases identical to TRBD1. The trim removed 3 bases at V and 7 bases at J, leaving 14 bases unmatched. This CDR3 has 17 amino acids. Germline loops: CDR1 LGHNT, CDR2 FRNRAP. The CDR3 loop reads CASGFTRQGIDGGELFF. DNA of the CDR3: TGTGCTAGTGGTTTTACCAGACAGGGTATCGACGGCGGGGAGCTGTTTTTT.

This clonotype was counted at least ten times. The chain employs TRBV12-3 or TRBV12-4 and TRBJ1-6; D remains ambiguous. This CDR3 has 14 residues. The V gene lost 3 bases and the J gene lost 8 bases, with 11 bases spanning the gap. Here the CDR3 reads CASSFLQRDSPLHF. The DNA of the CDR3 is TGTGCCAGCAGTTTTCTCCAAAGGGATTCACCCCTCCACTTT.

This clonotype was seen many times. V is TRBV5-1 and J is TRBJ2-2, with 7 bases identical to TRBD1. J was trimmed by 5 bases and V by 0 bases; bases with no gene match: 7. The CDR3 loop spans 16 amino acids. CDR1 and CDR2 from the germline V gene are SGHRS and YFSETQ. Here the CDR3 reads CASSLEGARETGELFF. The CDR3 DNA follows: TGCGCCAGCAGCTTGGAGGGGGCACGCGAGACCGGGGAGCTGTTTTTT.

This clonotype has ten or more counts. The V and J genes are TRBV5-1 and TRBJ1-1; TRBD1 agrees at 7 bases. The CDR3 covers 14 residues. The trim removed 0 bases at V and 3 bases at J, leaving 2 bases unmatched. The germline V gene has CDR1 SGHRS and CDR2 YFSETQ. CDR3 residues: CASSLEGAYTEAFF. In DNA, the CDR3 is TGCGCCAGCAGCTTGGAGGGGGCCTACACTGAAGCTTTCTTT. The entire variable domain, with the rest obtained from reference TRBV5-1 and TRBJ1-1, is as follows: KAGVTQTPRYLIKTRGQQVTLSCSPISGHRSVSWYQQTPGQGLQFLFEYFSETQRNKGNFPGRFSGRQFSNSRSEMNVSTLELGDSALYLCASSLEGAYTEAFFGQGTRLTVV.

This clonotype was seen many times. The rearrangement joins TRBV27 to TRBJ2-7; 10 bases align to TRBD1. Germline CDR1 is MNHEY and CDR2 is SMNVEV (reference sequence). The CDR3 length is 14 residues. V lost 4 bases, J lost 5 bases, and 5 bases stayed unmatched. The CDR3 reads CASSYRQGADEQYF. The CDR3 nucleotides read TGTGCCAGCAGTTACCGACAGGGGGCGGACGAGCAGTACTTC.

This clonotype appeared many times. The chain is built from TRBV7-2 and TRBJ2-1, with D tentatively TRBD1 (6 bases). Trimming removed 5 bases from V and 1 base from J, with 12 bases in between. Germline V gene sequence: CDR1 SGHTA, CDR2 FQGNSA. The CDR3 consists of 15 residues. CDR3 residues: CASSRGTSSYNEQFF. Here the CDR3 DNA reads TGTGCCAGCAGCCGTGGGACATCATCCTACAATGAGCAGTTCTTC. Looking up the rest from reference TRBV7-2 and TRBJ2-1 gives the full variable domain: GAGVSQSPSNKVTEKGKDVELRCDPISGHTALYWYRQSLGQGLEFLIYFQGNSAPDKSGLPSDRFSAERTGGSVSTLTIQRTQQEDSAVYLCASSRGTSSYNEQFFGPGTRLTVL.